This TCR beta chain emerged from a study of PD-1 blockade in classical Hodgkin lymphoma. This clone was counted a few times. Antigen: not known. Study-level findings and limits: Baseline TCR diversity was reportedly lower in newly diagnosed patients than in healthy donors. It was reported as lower still in relapsed/refractory patients.

Relapses following autologous stem cell transplantation were seen in all patients, with brentuximab vedotin exposure varying. Patients showed best responses of complete response, partial response or progressive disease. The ends were cut back, 5 bases at V and 4 bases at J, with 9 bases in the middle. The CDR3 extends over 13 amino acids. Germline V lookup: CDR1 SEHNR, CDR2 FQNEAQ (reference sequence). Clones were read by immunoSEQ multiplex PCR, and TCRdb kept only the in-frame ones, dropping some. Of about 150,000 clones listed, under 85% are singletons. Sequencing was performed on peripheral blood mononuclear cells (PBMCs), taken before the second cycle of nivolumab. This receptor was identified in a human donor with classical Hodgkin lymphoma. V gene TRBV7-9 combines with J gene TRBJ1-5; perhaps TRBD1 as D (6 bases). The CDR3 sequence is CASSVTGNQPQHF. CDR3 sequence (DNA): TGTGCCAGCAGCGTTACAGGGAATCAGCCCCAGCATTTT.